A single sample gave rise to the 2 T cell receptor beta chains below, sequenced in a study of blood T cells in healthy people across ages. Primers used in a second PCR of roughly 7 to 12 cycles were a sample-barcoded 5' primer and a J-beta primer mix. A single record per CDR3 protein comes from TCRdb applying MiXCR to the 5' RACE reads. The sample consists of some 800,000 distinct CDR3 sequences, around 42% of them appearing once. Sequencing used blood. The receptor source for this set is a man aged 55 to 70 in good health.

The chain has TRBV6-6 and TRBJ2-7, with 12 bases lining up with TRBD2. CDR3 length: 16 residues. Germline V gene data show CDR1 as MNHNY and CDR2 as SVGAGI (reference sequence). J lost 3 bases, V lost 5 bases, and 8 bases had no gene match. In DNA, the CDR3 is TGTGCCAGCAGTGTCCGACTAGCGGGGGTTTACTACGAGCAGTACTTC. This gives the protein CASSVRLAGVYYEQYF.

In regard to this clonotype: One base away lies a much larger clone, so this may be a sequencing read error. Likely a read error: the CDR3 ends without its conserved phenylalanine or tryptophan. This sequence joins TRBV27 and TRBJ2-4; a weak D match, TRBD2 (5 bases). Judging by the DNA end, TRBJ2-7 fits better; the J call may be wrong. Germline V lookup: CDR1 MNHEY, CDR2 SMNVEV (reference sequence). The CDR3 has 13 amino acids. The CDR3 loop is CASSLSGAYEQYL. The CDR3 nucleotides read TGTGCCAGCAGTTTATCCGGGGCCTACGAGCAGTACCTC.